Below, one T cell receptor beta chain is given with its context. Libraries were prepared by immunoSEQ multiplex PCR; TCRdb keeps only in-frame clonotypes and omits some of them. The sample consists of fewer than 95,000 clones, 91% of them appearing once. This sample stems from a study of control samples from healthy donors and cancer patients. The source material was blood. The TCR was taken from a man aged 25 to 45 in good health.

The CDR3 DNA reads TGTGCCAGCAGCCAGCCCACCGGGGAGCTGTTTTTT. This gives the protein CASSQPTGELFF. The chain recombines TRBV7-3 with TRBJ2-2, with D unresolved. With 5 bases removed from V and 4 bases from J, the gap between germline ends came to 5 bases. The CDR3 length is 12 residues. Germline V gene data show CDR1 as SGHTA and CDR2 as FQGTGA.